The 3 T cell receptor beta chains listed next were all sequenced from one sample in a study of blood T cells in healthy people across ages. Together with a sample-barcoded 5' primer, a J-beta primer mix was included in a second PCR lasting roughly 6 to 12 cycles. In TCRdb, the 5' RACE reads were re-called with MiXCR into one record per CDR3 protein. The sample holds roughly 680,000 distinct CDR3 sequences, about 51% seen once. What was sequenced was blood. These receptors all stem from a woman aged 80 or over in good health.

This chain connects TRBV7-2 to TRBJ1-2; TRBD1 matches at 8 bases. The CDR3 sequence is 14 residues long. Trimming took 4 bases from V and 6 from J; bases not matched to a gene: 7. CDR1 and CDR2 (germline): SGHTA, FQGNSA. CDR3 nucleotide sequence: TGTGCCAGCAGCTCATCAGGGGGCGAGAATGGCTACACCTTC. This codes for CASSSSGGENGYTF.

This clonotype was observed many times. The genes are TRBV29-1 and TRBJ2-7; D call uncertain. The CDR3 runs 14 residues. Trimming cost V 3 bases and J 4 bases, with 16 bases left between them. CDR1 and CDR2 from the germline V gene are SQVTM and ANQGSEA. The chain's CDR3 is CSVEGTVTGYEQYF. CDR3 nucleotide sequence: TGCAGCGTTGAGGGAACAGTTACGGGTTACGAGCAGTACTTC.

The sample holds a few counts of this clonotype. This rearrangement joins TRBV10-3 to TRBJ2-2; possible D gene TRBD2, 6 bases. This CDR3 has 14 residues. The germline V gene has CDR1 ENHRY and CDR2 SYGVKD. The ends were cut back, 4 bases at V and 5 bases at J, with 11 bases in the middle. The CDR3 is CAISGGATTGELFF. The CDR3 coding sequence is TGTGCCATCAGTGGCGGGGCGACAACCGGGGAGCTGTTTTTT.